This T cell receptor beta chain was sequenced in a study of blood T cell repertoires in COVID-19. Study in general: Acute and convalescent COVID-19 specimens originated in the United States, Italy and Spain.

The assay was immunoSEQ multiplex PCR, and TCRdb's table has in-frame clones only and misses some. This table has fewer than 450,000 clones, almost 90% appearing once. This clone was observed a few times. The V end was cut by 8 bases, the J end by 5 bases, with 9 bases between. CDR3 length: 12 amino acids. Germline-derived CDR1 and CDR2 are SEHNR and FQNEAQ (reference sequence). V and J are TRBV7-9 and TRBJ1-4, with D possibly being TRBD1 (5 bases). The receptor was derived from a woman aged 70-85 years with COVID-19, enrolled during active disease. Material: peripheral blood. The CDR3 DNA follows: TGTGCCAGCGGGCGGGGGAATGAAAAACTGTTTTTT. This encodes CASGRGNEKLFF.